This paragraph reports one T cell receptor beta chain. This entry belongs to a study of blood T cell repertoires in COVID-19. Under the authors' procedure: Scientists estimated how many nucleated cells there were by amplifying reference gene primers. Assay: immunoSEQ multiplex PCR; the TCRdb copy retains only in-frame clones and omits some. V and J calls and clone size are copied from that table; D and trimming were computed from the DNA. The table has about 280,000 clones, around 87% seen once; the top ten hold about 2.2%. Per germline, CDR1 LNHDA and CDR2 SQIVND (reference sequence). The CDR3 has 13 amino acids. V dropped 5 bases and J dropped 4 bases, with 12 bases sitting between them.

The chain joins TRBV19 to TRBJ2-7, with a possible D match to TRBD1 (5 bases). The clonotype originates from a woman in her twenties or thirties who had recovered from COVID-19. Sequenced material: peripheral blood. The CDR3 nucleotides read TGTGCCAGTAGTCCGCGGACAATGTACGAGCAGTACTTC. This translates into CASSPRTMYEQYF.